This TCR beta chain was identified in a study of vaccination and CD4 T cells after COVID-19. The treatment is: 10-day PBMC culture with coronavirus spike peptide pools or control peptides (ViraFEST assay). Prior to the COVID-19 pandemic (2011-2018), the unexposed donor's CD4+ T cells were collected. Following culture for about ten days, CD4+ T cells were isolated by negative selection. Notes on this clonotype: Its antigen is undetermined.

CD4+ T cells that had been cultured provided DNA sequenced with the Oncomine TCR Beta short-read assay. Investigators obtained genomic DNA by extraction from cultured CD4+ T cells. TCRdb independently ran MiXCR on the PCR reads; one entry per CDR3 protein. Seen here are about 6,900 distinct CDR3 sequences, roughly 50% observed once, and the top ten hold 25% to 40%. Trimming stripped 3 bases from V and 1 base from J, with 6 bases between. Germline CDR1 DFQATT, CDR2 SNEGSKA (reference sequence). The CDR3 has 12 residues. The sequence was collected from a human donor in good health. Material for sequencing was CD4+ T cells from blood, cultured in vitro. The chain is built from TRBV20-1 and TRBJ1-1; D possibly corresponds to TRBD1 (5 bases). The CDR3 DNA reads TGCAGTGCTAGGACAGCGAACACTGAAGCTTTCTTT. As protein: CSARTANTEAFF.